These T cell receptor beta chains were read from a single sample in a study of OX40 agonist ivuxolimab in advanced cancers. Produced via immunoSEQ multiplex PCR; TCRdb's table is partial and in-frame only. Of over 100,000 clones listed, approximately 94% were seen once; the top ten hold over 0.8%. This sample comprised CD4+ or CD8+ T cells sorted from blood, obtained in a trial of the OX40 agonist ivuxolimab. These receptors came from an adult with an advanced solid tumor such as melanoma, head and neck, liver or kidney cancer. Each CDR3 is given with its conserved first and last residue. The order of the fields is J gene, V gene, D gene, clone size, CDR3 protein, CDR3 DNA. The D gene is left open where the match is weak. Size tells how often a clone was seen (once, few, many) or the class of an expanded clone, and some rows leave it out.

J: TRBJ2-1; V: TRBV6-1; D: TRBD1; size: NA; CDR3: CASSWTGAYNEQFF; DNA: TGTGCCAGCTCGTGGACAGGAGCCTACAATGAGCAGTTCTTC
J: TRBJ1-2; V: TRBV6-6; D: NA; size: once; CDR3: CASSSGSAYGYTF; DNA: TGTGCCAGCAGTAGCGGGTCAGCCTATGGCTACACCTTC
J: TRBJ1-5; V: TRBV27; D: NA; size: NA; CDR3: CASSLLNRERGQPQHF; DNA: TGTGCCAGCAGTTTATTGAACAGGGAAAGGGGTCAGCCCCAGCATTTT
J: TRBJ2-7; V: TRBV25-1; D: TRBD2; size: NA; CDR3: CASSGTLGTSGLGEQYF; DNA: TGTGCCAGCAGTGGAACTCTCGGGACTAGCGGTTTGGGCGAGCAGTACTTC
J: TRBJ1-2; V: TRBV7-3; D: NA; size: NA; CDR3: CASSPGQTNYGYTF; DNA: TGCGCCAGCAGCCCCGGACAGACCAACTATGGCTACACCTTC
J: TRBJ1-6; V: TRBV5-1; D: TRBD1; size: NA; CDR3: CASSSEGQIYNSPLHF; DNA: TGCGCCAGCAGCTCGGAGGGACAGATCTATAATTCACCCCTCCACTTT
J: TRBJ2-5; V: TRBV29-1; D: NA; size: NA; CDR3: CSANRARETQYF; DNA: TGCAGCGCCAACAGGGCGAGAGAGACCCAGTACTTC
J: TRBJ1-1; V: TRBV11-3; D: NA; size: NA; CDR3: CASSAGPDMNTEAFF; DNA: TGTGCCAGCAGCGCCGGACCAGATATGAACACTGAAGCTTTCTTT
J: TRBJ2-5; V: TRBV27; D: TRBD2; size: NA; CDR3: CASSRSGAGETQYF; DNA: TGTGCCAGCTCCCGTAGCGGGGCGGGGGAGACCCAGTACTTC
J: TRBJ1-5; V: TRBV7-2; D: TRBD1; size: NA; CDR3: CASSLGGTGGNQPQHF; DNA: TGTGCCAGCAGCTTAGGGGGGACAGGAGGCAATCAGCCCCAGCATTTT
J: TRBJ2-6; V: TRBV28; D: NA; size: NA; CDR3: CASRLPGPSGANVLTF; DNA: TGTGCCAGCAGACTACCAGGCCCATCTGGGGCCAACGTCCTGACTTTC
J: TRBJ1-2; V: TRBV11-2; D: TRBD1; size: NA; CDR3: CASSDSGTGRVYGYTF; DNA: TGTGCCAGCAGCGATTCCGGGACAGGGCGCGTTTATGGCTACACCTTC
J: TRBJ1-4; V: TRBV5-1; D: NA; size: NA; CDR3: CASSGGPLNEKLFF; DNA: TGCGCCAGCAGCGGGGGACCGCTCAATGAAAAACTGTTTTTT
J: TRBJ2-7; V: TRBV28; D: NA; size: NA; CDR3: CASSVGPQAAYEQYF; DNA: TGTGCCAGCAGCGTAGGTCCCCAGGCGGCCTACGAGCAGTACTTC
J: TRBJ1-2; V: TRBV2; D: TRBD1; size: few; CDR3: CASTMTGDLGGYTF; DNA: TGTGCCAGCACCATGACAGGGGATCTTGGTGGCTACACCTTC
J: TRBJ2-7; V: TRBV18; D: TRBD1; size: NA; CDR3: CASSPQGQAYEQYF; DNA: TGTGCCAGCTCACCGCAAGGACAGGCCTACGAGCAGTACTTC
J: TRBJ2-7; V: TRBV11-3; D: TRBD2; size: NA; CDR3: CASSFFSGGSYEQYF; DNA: TGTGCCAGCAGCTTTTTTAGCGGGGGCTCCTACGAGCAGTACTTC
J: TRBJ2-5; V: TRBV7-2; D: TRBD2; size: once; CDR3: CASRLAGRQETQYF; DNA: TGTGCCAGCAGATTAGCGGGTCGGCAAGAGACCCAGTACTTC
J: TRBJ2-7; V: TRBV5-5; D: NA; size: NA; CDR3: CASSLSAQDSYEQYF; DNA: TGTGCCAGCAGCTTATCCGCACAGGATTCCTACGAGCAGTACTTC
J: TRBJ2-2; V: TRBV18; D: NA; size: once; CDR3: CASSLGPRAAGELFF; DNA: TGTGCCAGCTCACTGGGTCCCCGGGCGGCCGGGGAGCTGTTTTTT
J: TRBJ1-6; V: TRBV2; D: NA; size: NA; CDR3: CASRPRETGANSPLHF; DNA: TGTGCCAGCAGACCCAGGGAAACCGGGGCTAATTCACCCCTCCACTTT
J: TRBJ1-1; V: TRBV29-1; D: NA; size: NA; CDR3: CSVAEQGNTEAFF; DNA: TGCAGCGTTGCCGAACAGGGGAACACTGAAGCTTTCTTT
J: TRBJ2-1; V: TRBV2; D: NA; size: once; CDR3: CASTERPLSYNEQFF; DNA: TGTGCCAGCACTGAGCGCCCCCTCTCCTACAATGAGCAGTTCTTC
J: TRBJ2-7; V: TRBV5-4; D: TRBD1; size: NA; CDR3: CASSSPGQGDAQYF; DNA: TGTGCCAGCAGCTCCCCGGGACAGGGAGACGCGCAGTACTTC
J: TRBJ1-1; V: TRBV18; D: NA; size: NA; CDR3: CASSPGTNTEAFF; DNA: TGTGCCAGCTCACCAGGTACGAACACTGAAGCTTTCTTT
J: TRBJ1-2; V: TRBV7-3; D: TRBD1; size: NA; CDR3: CASSSGQGGFYGYTF; DNA: TGTGCCAGCAGCTCGGGACAGGGAGGCTTCTATGGCTACACCTTC
J: TRBJ2-5; V: TRBV9; D: NA; size: few; CDR3: CASSAGKHPETQYF; DNA: TGTGCCAGCAGCGCGGGGAAACACCCAGAGACCCAGTACTTC
J: TRBJ2-7; V: TRBV29-1; D: NA; size: NA; CDR3: CSTSGPYYEQYF; DNA: TGCAGCACCTCAGGACCCTACTACGAGCAGTACTTC
J: TRBJ2-3; V: TRBV7-2; D: NA; size: NA; CDR3: CASSLVASTDTQYF; DNA: TGTGCCAGCAGCTTAGTTGCTAGCACAGATACGCAGTATTTT
J: TRBJ2-2; V: TRBV11-3; D: NA; size: NA; CDR3: CASSLVPGLSGELFF; DNA: TGTGCCAGCAGCTTGGTTCCGGGGTTAAGCGGGGAGCTGTTTTTT
J: TRBJ2-1; V: TRBV5-1; D: TRBD1; size: NA; CDR3: CASSLERGQGADNEQFF; DNA: TGCGCCAGCAGCTTGGAGAGGGGACAGGGGGCGGACAATGAGCAGTTCTTC
J: TRBJ2-3; V: TRBV7-2; D: TRBD1; size: NA; CDR3: CASSLRQGPPRTQYF; DNA: TGTGCCAGCAGCTTACGACAGGGCCCCCCACGTACGCAGTATTTT
J: TRBJ2-1; V: TRBV5-4; D: TRBD1; size: NA; CDR3: CASSPGQGVGEQFF; DNA: TGTGCCAGCAGCCCGGGACAGGGGGTAGGGGAGCAGTTCTTC
J: TRBJ1-6; V: TRBV9; D: TRBD1; size: NA; CDR3: CASSSGQGDNSPLHF; DNA: TGTGCCAGCAGCTCCGGACAGGGAGACAATTCACCCCTCCACTTT
J: TRBJ2-1; V: TRBV7-3; D: NA; size: few; CDR3: CASSLVGTTATNEQFF; DNA: TGTGCCAGCAGCTTAGTTGGGACGACGGCGACCAATGAGCAGTTCTTC
J: TRBJ1-2; V: TRBV18; D: TRBD1; size: NA; CDR3: CASSPGTENYGYTF; DNA: TGTGCCAGCTCACCCGGGACAGAGAACTATGGCTACACCTTC
J: TRBJ1-1; V: TRBV4-1; D: NA; size: NA; CDR3: CASSQVFPNQFYFTEAFF; DNA: TGCGCCAGCAGCCAAGTTTTCCCGAATCAGTTTTATTTCACTGAAGCTTTCTTT
J: TRBJ2-7; V: TRBV7-2; D: TRBD1; size: NA; CDR3: CASSSWGQTLGEQYF; DNA: TGTGCCAGCAGCTCCTGGGGACAGACCTTGGGGGAGCAGTACTTC
J: TRBJ2-7; V: TRBV5-4; D: TRBD1; size: NA; CDR3: CASSQGPGQGEYEQYF; DNA: TGTGCCAGCAGCCAAGGCCCCGGACAGGGGGAATACGAGCAGTACTTC
J: TRBJ1-3; V: TRBV6-1; D: NA; size: NA; CDR3: CASSEHGTSGNTIYF; DNA: TGTGCCAGCAGTGAACATGGAACGTCTGGAAACACCATATATTTT
J: TRBJ1-2; V: TRBV18; D: NA; size: once; CDR3: CASSPPANYGYTF; DNA: TGTGCCAGCTCACCACCAGCTAACTATGGCTACACCTTC
J: TRBJ2-7; V: TRBV9; D: NA; size: NA; CDR3: CASSVAGTLLGEQYF; DNA: TGTGCCAGCAGCGTAGCAGGGACCCTTTTGGGTGAGCAGTACTTC
J: TRBJ1-3; V: TRBV19; D: TRBD1; size: NA; CDR3: CASRPFDRGPAGNTIYF; DNA: TGTGCCAGTAGACCTTTCGACAGGGGGCCGGCTGGAAACACCATATATTTT
J: TRBJ2-1; V: TRBV6-5; D: TRBD2; size: NA; CDR3: CASSYPLAGSYNEQFF; DNA: TGTGCCAGCAGTTACCCCCTAGCGGGTTCCTACAATGAGCAGTTCTTC
J: TRBJ1-1; V: TRBV23-1; D: TRBD1; size: NA; CDR3: CASLVGQGPNTEAFF; DNA: TGCGCCAGCCTCGTGGGACAGGGACCGAACACTGAAGCTTTCTTT
J: TRBJ2-5; V: TRBV10-1; D: TRBD2; size: NA; CDR3: CASSRLAGQTQYF; DNA: TGCGCCAGCAGTCGACTAGCGGGACAGACCCAGTACTTC
J: TRBJ1-5; V: TRBV19; D: NA; size: NA; CDR3: CASTYGVGRELGDQPQHF; DNA: TGTGCCAGTACCTATGGTGTGGGCAGGGAATTGGGGGATCAGCCCCAGCATTTT
J: TRBJ1-2; V: TRBV5-4; D: NA; size: NA; CDR3: CASSSSGTASTGYTF; DNA: TGTGCCAGCAGCTCCTCCGGGACGGCCTCTACTGGCTACACCTTC
J: TRBJ2-5; V: TRBV18; D: NA; size: NA; CDR3: CASSPTGPGWETQYF; DNA: TGTGCCAGCTCACCAACCGGGCCGGGGTGGGAGACCCAGTACTTC